This T cell receptor beta chain stems from a study of blood T cell repertoires in COVID-19. The wider study: There were acute and convalescent COVID-19 samples, and they came from the United States, Italy and Spain. The analysed material was cDNA or gDNA that came from T cells, B-cell-depleted T cells, or PBMCs.

Per the original methods: Estimates of nucleated cell counts were drawn from the amplification of reference gene primers. Method: immunoSEQ multiplex PCR; TCRdb's copy keeps in-frame clones and lacks some. The V and J calls and clone size come from that table; D and trimming were worked out from the DNA. This sample has nearly 100,000 clones, with about four fifths found just once. Trimming removed 5 bases from V and 4 bases from J, with 12 bases in between. Germline values: CDR1 SNHLY, CDR2 FYNNEI. This CDR3 is 13 amino acids long. Specimen: peripheral blood. The V gene is TRBV2, the J gene TRBJ2-7; a possible D gene is TRBD1 (7 bases). This receptor was obtained from an older woman with acute or convalescent COVID-19. CDR3 in DNA: TGTGCCAGCAGTCTGGAGGGGGCTTACGAGCAGTACTTC. Translating gives CASSLEGAYEQYF.